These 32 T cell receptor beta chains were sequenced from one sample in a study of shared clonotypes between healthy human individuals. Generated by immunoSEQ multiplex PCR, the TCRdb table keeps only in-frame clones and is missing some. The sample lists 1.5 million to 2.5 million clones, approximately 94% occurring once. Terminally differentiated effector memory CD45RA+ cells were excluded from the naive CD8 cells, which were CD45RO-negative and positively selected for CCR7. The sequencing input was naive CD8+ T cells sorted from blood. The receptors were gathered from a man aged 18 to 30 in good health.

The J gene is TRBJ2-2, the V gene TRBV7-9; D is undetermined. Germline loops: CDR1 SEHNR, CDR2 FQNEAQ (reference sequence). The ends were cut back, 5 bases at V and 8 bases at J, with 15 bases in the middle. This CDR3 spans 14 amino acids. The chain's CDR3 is CASSPPGREGELFF. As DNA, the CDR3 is TGTGCCAGCAGCCCCCCAGGCAGAGAAGGGGAGCTGTTTTTT.

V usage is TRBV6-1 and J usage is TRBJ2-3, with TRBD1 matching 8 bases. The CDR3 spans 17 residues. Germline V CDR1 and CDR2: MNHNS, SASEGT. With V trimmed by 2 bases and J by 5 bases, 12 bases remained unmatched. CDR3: CASSESSPGGELDTQYF. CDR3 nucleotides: TGTGCCAGCAGTGAAAGTTCTCCAGGGGGCGAGTTAGATACGCAGTATTTT.

CDR3 loop: CASSLPPFTDTAYPYEQYF. CDR3 nucleotides: TGTGCCAGCAGTTTACCCCCGTTCACGGACACGGCGTACCCTTATGAGCAGTACTTC. This chain links TRBV28 with TRBJ2-7; D possibly corresponds to TRBD1 (5 bases). Germline V lookup: CDR1 MDHEN, CDR2 SYDVKM. The CDR3 is made up of 19 amino acids. Trimming left V 2 bases short and J 7 bases short, with 30 bases between.

CDR3 in amino acids: CAISDRDSYNEQFF. CDR3 coding DNA: TGTGCCATCAGTGATAGGGACAGCTACAATGAGCAGTTCTTC. This rearrangement joins TRBV10-3 to TRBJ2-1, with 7 bases fitting TRBD1. The CDR3 runs to 14 residues. V trimming: 3 bases; J trimming: 3 bases; junction bases outside the gene matches: 2. Germline loops: CDR1 ENHRY, CDR2 SYGVKD.

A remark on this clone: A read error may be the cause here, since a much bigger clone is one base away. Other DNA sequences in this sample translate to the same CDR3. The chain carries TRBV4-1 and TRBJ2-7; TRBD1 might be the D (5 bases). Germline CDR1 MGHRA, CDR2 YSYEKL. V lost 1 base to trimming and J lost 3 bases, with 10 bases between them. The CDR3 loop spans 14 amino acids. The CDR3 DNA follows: TGCGCCAGCAGCCAAGTGGCCAGGGACTACGAGCAGTACTTC. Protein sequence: CASSQVARDYEQYF.

The CDR3 protein is CASSLVVGQAPFYEQYF. CDR3 nucleotides: TGTGCCAGCAGCTTAGTTGTAGGGCAGGCACCTTTCTACGAGCAGTACTTC. This chain connects TRBV7-9 to TRBJ2-7; D gene ambiguous. The germline gives CDR1 SEHNR, CDR2 FQNEAQ (reference sequence). V lost 1 base and J 3 bases, leaving 19 bases between the germline ends. The CDR3 contains 17 residues. The full variable domain, with the rest looked up from reference TRBV7-9 and TRBJ2-7, is DTGVSQNPRHKITKRGQNVTFRCDPISEHNRLYWYRQTLGQGPEFLTYFQNEAQLEKSRLLSDRFSAERPKGSFSTLEIQRTEQGDSAMYLCASSLVVGQAPFYEQYFGPGTRLTVT.

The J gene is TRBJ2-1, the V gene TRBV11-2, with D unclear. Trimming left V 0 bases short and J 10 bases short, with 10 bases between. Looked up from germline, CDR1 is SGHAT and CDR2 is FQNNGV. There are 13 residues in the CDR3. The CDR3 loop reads CASSLDLVWEQFF. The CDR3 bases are TGTGCCAGCAGCTTAGATCTGGTCTGGGAGCAGTTCTTC.

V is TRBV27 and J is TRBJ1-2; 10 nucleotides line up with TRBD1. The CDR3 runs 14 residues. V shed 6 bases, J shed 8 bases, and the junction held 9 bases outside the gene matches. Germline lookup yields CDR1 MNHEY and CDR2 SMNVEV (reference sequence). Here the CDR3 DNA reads TGTGCCAGCAGATATACCGGGACAGGGGACGGCTACACCTTC. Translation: CASRYTGTGDGYTF.

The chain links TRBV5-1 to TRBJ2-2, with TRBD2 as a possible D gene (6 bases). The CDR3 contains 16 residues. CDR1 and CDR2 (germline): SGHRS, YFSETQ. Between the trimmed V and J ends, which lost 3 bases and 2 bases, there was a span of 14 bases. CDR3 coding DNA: TGCGCCAGCAGCTCTATCGGGGCGGGAAACACCGGGGAGCTGTTTTTT. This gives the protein CASSSIGAGNTGELFF.

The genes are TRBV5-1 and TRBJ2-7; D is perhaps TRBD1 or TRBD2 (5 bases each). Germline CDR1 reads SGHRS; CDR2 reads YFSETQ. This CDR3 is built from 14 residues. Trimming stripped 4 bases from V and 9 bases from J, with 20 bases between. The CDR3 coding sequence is TGCGCCAGCAGCGGCGCAGGGACCAACTGGGGGCAGTACTTC. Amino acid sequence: CASSGAGTNWGQYF.

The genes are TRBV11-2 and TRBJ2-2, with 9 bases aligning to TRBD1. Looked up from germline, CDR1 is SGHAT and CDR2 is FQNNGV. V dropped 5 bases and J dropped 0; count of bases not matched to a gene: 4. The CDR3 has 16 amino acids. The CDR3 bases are TGTGCCAGCAGCCCCCGGGACAGGGCGAACACCGGGGAGCTGTTTTTT. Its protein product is CASSPRDRANTGELFF.

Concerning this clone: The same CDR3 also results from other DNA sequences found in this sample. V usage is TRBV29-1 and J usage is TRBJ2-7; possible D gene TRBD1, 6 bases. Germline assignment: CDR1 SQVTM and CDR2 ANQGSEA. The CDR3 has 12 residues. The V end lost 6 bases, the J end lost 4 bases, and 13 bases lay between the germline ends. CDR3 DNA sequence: TGCAGCGTAGGCGGTCAGGGGTACGAGCAGTACTTC. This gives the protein CSVGGQGYEQYF.

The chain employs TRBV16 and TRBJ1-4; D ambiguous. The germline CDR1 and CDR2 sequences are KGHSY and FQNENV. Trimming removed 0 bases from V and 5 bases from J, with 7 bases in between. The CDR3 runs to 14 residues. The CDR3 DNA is TGTGCCAGCAGCCAATCAAGCCCAAATGAAAAACTGTTTTTT. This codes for CASSQSSPNEKLFF.

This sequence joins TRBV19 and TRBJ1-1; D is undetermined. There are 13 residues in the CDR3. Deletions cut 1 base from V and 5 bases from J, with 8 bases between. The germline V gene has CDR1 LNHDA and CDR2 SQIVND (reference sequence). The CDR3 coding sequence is TGTGCCAGTAGTATAGGCTTGGAGACTGAAGCTTTCTTT. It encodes CASSIGLETEAFF. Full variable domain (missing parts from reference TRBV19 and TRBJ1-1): DGGITQSPKYLFRKEGQNVTLSCEQNLNHDAMYWYRQDPGQGLRLIYYSQIVNDFQKGDIAEGYSVSREKKESFPLTVTSAQKNPTAFYLCASSIGLETEAFFGQGTRLTVV.

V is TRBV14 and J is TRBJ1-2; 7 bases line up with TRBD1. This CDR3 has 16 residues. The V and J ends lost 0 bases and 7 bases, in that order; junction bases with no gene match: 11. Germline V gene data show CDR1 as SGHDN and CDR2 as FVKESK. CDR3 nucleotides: TGTGCCAGCAGCCAAGATGGAGAGGCAGGGGGTCGTGGCTACACCTTC. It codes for CASSQDGEAGGRGYTF. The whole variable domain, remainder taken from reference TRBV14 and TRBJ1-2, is EAGVTQFPSHSVIEKGQTVTLRCDPISGHDNLYWYRRVMGKEIKFLLHFVKESKQDESGMPNNRFLAERTGGTYSTLKVQPAELEDSGVYFCASSQDGEAGGRGYTFGSGTRLTVV.

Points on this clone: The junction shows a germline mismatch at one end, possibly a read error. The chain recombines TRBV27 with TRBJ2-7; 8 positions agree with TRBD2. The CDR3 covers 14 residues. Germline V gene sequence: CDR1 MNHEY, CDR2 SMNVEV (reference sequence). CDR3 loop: CASSLTGTRSSKDF. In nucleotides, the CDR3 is TGTGCCAGCAGCCTCACCGGGACTAGATCTTCTAAGGACTTC.

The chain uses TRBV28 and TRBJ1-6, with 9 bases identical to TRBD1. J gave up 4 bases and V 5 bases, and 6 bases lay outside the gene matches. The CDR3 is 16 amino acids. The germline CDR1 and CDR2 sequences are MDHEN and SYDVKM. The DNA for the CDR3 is TGTGCCAGCAGTCGCGGACAGGGGTGGTATAATTCACCCCTCCACTTT. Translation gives CASSRGQGWYNSPLHF.

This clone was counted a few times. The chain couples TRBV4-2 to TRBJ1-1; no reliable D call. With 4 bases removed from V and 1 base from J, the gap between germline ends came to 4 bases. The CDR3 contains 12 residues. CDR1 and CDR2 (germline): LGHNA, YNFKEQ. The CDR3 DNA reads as TGTGCCAGCAGCCCGTCGAACACTGAAGCTTTCTTT. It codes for CASSPSNTEAFF.

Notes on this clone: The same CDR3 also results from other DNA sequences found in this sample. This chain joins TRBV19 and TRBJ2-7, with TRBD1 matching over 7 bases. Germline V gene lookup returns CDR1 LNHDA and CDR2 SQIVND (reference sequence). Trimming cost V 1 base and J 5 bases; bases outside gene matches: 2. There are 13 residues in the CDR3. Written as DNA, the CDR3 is TGTGCCAGTAGTATAGGGACAGGTCACGAGCAGTACTTC. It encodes CASSIGTGHEQYF.

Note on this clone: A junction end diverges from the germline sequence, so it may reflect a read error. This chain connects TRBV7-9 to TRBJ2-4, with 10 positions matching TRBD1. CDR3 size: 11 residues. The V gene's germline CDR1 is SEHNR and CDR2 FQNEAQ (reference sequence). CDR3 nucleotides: TGTGCCAGCAGCCTTTGGGGACAGGGGCAGTTC. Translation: CASSLWGQGQF.

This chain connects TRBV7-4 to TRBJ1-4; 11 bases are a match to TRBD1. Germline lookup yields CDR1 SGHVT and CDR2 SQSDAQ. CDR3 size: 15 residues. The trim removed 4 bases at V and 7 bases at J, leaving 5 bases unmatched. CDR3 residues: CASSWGQGGREKLFF. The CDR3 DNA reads TGTGCCAGCAGCTGGGGACAGGGGGGTCGTGAAAAACTGTTTTTT.

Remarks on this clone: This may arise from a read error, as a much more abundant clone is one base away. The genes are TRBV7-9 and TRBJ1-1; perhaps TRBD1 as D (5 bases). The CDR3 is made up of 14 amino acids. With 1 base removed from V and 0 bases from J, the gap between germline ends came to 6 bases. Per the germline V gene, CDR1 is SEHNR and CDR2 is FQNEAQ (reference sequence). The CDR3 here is CASSLEGVNTEAFF. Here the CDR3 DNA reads TGTGCCAGCAGCTTAGAAGGGGTGAACACTGAAGCTTTCTTT.

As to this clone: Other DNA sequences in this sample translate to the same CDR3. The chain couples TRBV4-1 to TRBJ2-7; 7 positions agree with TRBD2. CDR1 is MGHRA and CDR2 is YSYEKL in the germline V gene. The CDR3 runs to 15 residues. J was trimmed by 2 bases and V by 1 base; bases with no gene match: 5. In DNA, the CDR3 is TGCGCCAGCAGCCAAGGGGCGGGAGCGGCCTACGAGCAGTACTTC. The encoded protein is CASSQGAGAAYEQYF.

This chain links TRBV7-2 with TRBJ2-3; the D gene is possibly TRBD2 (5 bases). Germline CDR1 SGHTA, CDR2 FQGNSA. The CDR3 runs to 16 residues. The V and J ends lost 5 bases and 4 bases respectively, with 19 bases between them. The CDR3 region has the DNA TGTGCCAGCAGCCCCGCCCTACGTCGGGGAGCAGATACGCAGTATTTT. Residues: CASSPALRRGADTQYF.

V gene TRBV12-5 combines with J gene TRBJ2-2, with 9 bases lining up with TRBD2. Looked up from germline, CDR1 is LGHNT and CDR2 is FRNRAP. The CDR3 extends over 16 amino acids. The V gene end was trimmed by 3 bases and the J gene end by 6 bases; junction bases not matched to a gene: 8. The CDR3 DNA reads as TGTGCTAGTGGTTTTGCTAGCGGGGATTGGGCCGGGGAGCTGTTTTTT. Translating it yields CASGFASGDWAGELFF.

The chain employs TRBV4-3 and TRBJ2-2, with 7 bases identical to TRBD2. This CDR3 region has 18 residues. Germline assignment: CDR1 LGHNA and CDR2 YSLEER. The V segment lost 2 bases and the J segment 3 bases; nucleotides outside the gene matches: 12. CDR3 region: CASSQYASGEDYTGELFF. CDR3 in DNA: TGCGCCAGCAGCCAATACGCAAGCGGGGAAGATTACACCGGGGAGCTGTTTTTT.

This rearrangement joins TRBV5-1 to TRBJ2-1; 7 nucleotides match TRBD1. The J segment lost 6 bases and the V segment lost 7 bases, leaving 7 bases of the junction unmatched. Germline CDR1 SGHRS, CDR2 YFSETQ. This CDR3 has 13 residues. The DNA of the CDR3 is TGCGCCAGCTCTCAGGGGGACCCCAATGAGCAGTTCTTC. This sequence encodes CASSQGDPNEQFF.

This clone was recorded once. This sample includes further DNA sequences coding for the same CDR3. CDR3 loop: CASSLEVSYEQYF. The CDR3 DNA is TGTGCCAGCAGCTTAGAAGTTTCCTACGAGCAGTACTTC. V and J are TRBV7-2 and TRBJ2-7, with D unresolved. Germline CDR1 and CDR2: SGHTA and FQGNSA. The V and J ends lost 1 base and 1 base respectively, with 5 bases between them. CDR3 size: 13 residues. Full variable domain (remainder filled in from reference TRBV7-2 and TRBJ2-7): GAGVSQSPSNKVTEKGKDVELRCDPISGHTALYWYRQSLGQGLEFLIYFQGNSAPDKSGLPSDRFSAERTGGSVSTLTIQRTQQEDSAVYLCASSLEVSYEQYFGPGTRLTVT.

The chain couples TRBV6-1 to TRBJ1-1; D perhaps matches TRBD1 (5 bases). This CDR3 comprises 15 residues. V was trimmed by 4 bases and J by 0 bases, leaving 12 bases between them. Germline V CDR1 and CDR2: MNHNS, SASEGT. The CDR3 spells CASSGMGVMNTEAFF. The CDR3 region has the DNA TGTGCCAGCAGTGGAATGGGGGTAATGAACACTGAAGCTTTCTTT.

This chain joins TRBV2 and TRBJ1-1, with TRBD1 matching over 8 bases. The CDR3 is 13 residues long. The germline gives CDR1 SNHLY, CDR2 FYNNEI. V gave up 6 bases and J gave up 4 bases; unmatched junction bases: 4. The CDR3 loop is CASRDRDLTEAFF. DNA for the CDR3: TGTGCCAGCAGGGACAGGGACCTCACTGAAGCTTTCTTT.

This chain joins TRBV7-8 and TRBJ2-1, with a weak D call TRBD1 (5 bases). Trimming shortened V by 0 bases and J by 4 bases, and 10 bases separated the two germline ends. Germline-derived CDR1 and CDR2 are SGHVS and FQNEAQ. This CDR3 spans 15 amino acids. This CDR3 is CASSLAGQIYNEQFF. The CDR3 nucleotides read TGTGCCAGCAGCTTAGCGGGGCAGATTTACAATGAGCAGTTCTTC.

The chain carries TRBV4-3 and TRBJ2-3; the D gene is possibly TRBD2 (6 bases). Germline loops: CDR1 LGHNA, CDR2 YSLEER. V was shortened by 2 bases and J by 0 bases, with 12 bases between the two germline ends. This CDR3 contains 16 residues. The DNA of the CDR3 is TGCGCCAGCAGCCAAACGGGGGTGGCTAGCACAGATACGCAGTATTTT. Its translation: CASSQTGVASTDTQYF.